This TCR beta chain was captured by sequencing in a study of T cell responses to AZD1222 COVID-19 vaccine. This CDR3 has 17 amino acids. Trimming pared 0 bases from V and 3 bases from J, leaving 14 bases between. Germline loops: CDR1 LNHDA, CDR2 SQIVND (reference sequence). In the case of this clone: No antigen is known for it.

Study-level points and caveats: A reported finding is that nearly half of spike-specific TCRs target unmutated variant regions. The study sampled repertoires only after the peak T cell response. Regions 160-218 and 743-854 held dominance among vaccine-associated CD4 TCRs, which spanned spike. In a largely white British group with more females than males, clonal diversity was possibly underestimated.

Produced via immunoSEQ multiplex PCR; TCRdb's table is partial and in-frame only. The sample includes approximately 150,000 clones, 80% to 95% of them seen just once. The V call is TRBV19, the J call TRBJ1-4; D not certain. The TCR was taken from an adult who received the AZD1222 COVID-19 vaccine. The sample here was peripheral blood, taken 28 days after the second AZD1222 dose. This CDR3 reads CASSIDEAGPANEKLFF. The CDR3 DNA is TGTGCCAGTAGTATAGATGAGGCCGGGCCTGCTAATGAAAAACTGTTTTTT.